This paragraph reports one T cell receptor beta chain. Deletions cut 4 bases from V and 5 bases from J, with 11 bases between. CDR1 is SGHRS, CDR2 YFSETQ, per germline. This CDR3 has 13 residues. In the PCR, 60 Vbeta and 13 Jbeta primers were used. TCRdb's table, derived via immunoSEQ multiplex PCR, lists solely in-frame clones and lacks some. Of about 220,000 clones in the sample, 75% to 80% were seen once. The data stem from a study of cytomegalovirus exposure and HLA in healthy donors. V gene TRBV5-1 combines with J gene TRBJ2-3, with D tentatively TRBD2 (6 bases). The specimen was PBMCs. The origin of this receptor is a male donor in good health and CMV-seronegative. The CDR3 spells CASSDRLGDTQYF. The CDR3 region has the DNA TGCGCCAGCAGCGATAGACTAGGAGATACGCAGTATTTT.